This TCR beta chain was obtained from a study of blood T cells in healthy people across ages. The authors ran a second PCR of about 6 to 11 cycles using a sample-barcoded 5' primer and a J-beta primer mix. TCRdb reprocessed the 5' RACE reads with MiXCR, giving one entry per CDR3 protein. The data show about 800,000 distinct CDR3 sequences, 55% to 75% seen once. Germline lookup yields CDR1 MNHEY and CDR2 SVGEGT. The CDR3 contains 18 residues. V dropped 4 bases and J dropped 2; count of bases not matched to a gene: 10. This clonotype was counted a few times. The donors, all healthy, were Caucasians living in Russia, aged about 6 to 95.

The sample comprised blood. The rearrangement joins TRBV6-2 or TRBV6-3 to TRBJ2-4; 11 bases are a match to TRBD2. The TCR comes from a man younger than 40 in good health. As DNA, the CDR3 is TGTGCCAGCAGTTTTGAACTAGCGGGAGCAGTGTCCAAAAACATTCAGTACTTC. Protein: CASSFELAGAVSKNIQYF.